This T cell receptor (beta chain) was observed in a study of T cell repertoires in ileal Crohn's disease. Method: immunoSEQ multiplex PCR; TCRdb's copy keeps in-frame clones and lacks some. The table includes roughly 15,000 clones, under 80% detected once. The CDR3 is 14 amino acids. Looked up from germline, CDR1 is GTSNPN and CDR2 is SVGIG (reference sequence). V was pared by 2 bases and J by 4 bases, with 12 bases between. Sequencing was performed on ileal tissue. This chain connects TRBV30 to TRBJ2-1, with a possible D match to TRBD2 (6 bases). The receptor's source is an adult with Crohn's disease. The CDR3 loop is CAWSSGSGYNEQFF. The CDR3 nucleotides are TGTGCCTGGAGTTCCGGGAGTGGGTACAATGAGCAGTTCTTC.